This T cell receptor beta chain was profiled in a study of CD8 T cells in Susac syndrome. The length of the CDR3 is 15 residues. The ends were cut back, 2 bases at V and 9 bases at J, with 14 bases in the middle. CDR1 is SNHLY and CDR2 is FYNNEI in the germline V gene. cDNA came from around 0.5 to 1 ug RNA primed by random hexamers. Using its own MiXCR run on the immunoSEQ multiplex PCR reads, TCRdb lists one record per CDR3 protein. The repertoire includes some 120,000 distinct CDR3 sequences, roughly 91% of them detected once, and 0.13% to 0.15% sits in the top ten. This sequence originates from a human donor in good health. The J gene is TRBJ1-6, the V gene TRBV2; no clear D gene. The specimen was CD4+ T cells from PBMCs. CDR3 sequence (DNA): TGTGCCAGCAGTGAATCTGGGGAGGGAAGTTCACCCCTCCACTTT. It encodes CASSESGEGSSPLHF. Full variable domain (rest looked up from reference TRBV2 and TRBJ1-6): EPEVTQTPSHQVTQMGQEVILRCVPISNHLYFYWYRQILGQKVEFLVSFYNNEISEKSEIFDDQFSVERPDGSNFTLKIRSTKLEDSAMYFCASSESGEGSSPLHFGNGTRLTVT.